The 14 T cell receptor beta chains presented below share a single source sample, sequenced in a study of OX40 agonist ivuxolimab in advanced cancers. The library was generated by the immunoSEQ multiplex PCR assay. TCRdb took this table from immuneACCESS and kept in-frame rearrangements with V and J called. Such tables lack part of the clones; where checked against another copy, unresolved V genes explain under half of the gap, and the rest is unexplained. For this sample there are roughly 100,000 clones; around nine tenths appear just once. The top ten clones comprise around 0.86% of the sample. The starting material was CD4+ or CD8+ T cells sorted from blood, obtained in a trial of the OX40 agonist ivuxolimab. These receptors originate from an adult with an advanced solid tumor such as melanoma, head and neck, liver or kidney cancer.

This rearrangement joins TRBV15 to TRBJ1-3, with D possibly matching TRBD1 (5 bases). The V and J ends lost 0 bases and 0 bases respectively, with 9 bases between them. The CDR3 covers 16 residues. From germline, CDR1 is LNHNV and CDR2 YYDKDF (reference sequence). The DNA for the CDR3 is TGTGCCACCAGCAGAGATCGGGACCTCTCTGGAAACACCATATATTTT. Its translation: CATSRDRDLSGNTIYF.

V usage is TRBV2 and J usage is TRBJ2-2; 9 bases are shared with TRBD1. This CDR3 is built from 15 residues. V trimming: 6 bases; J trimming: 5 bases; junction bases outside the gene matches: 7. Germline assignment: CDR1 SNHLY and CDR2 FYNNEI. CDR3 DNA sequence: TGTGCCAGCAGCCGGGACAGGGCGGAAACCGGGGAGCTGTTTTTT. This encodes CASSRDRAETGELFF. Filled out from reference TRBV2 and TRBJ2-2, the complete variable domain reads EPEVTQTPSHQVTQMGQEVILRCVPISNHLYFYWYRQILGQKVEFLVSFYNNEISEKSEIFDDQFSVERPDGSNFTLKIRSTKLEDSAMYFCASSRDRAETGELFFGEGSRLTVL.

This chain joins TRBV6-5 and TRBJ1-2; 7 bases map to TRBD1. Germline V gene sequence: CDR1 MNHEY, CDR2 SVGAGI. With 6 bases clipped from V and 7 bases from J, the junction kept 8 bases outside the gene matches. The CDR3 is made up of 13 amino acids. The CDR3 DNA is TGTGCCAGCAGGGAGAAGGGGGCTACTGGCTACACCTTC. Residues: CASREKGATGYTF.

The CDR3 DNA reads as TGTGCCAGCAGTTTCTCCGGGAGCTCCTACGAGCAGTACTTC. Translating it yields CASSFSGSSYEQYF. V is TRBV28 and J is TRBJ2-7, with TRBD2 as a possible D gene (6 bases). Trimming pared 3 bases from V and 0 bases from J, leaving 9 bases between. The length of the CDR3 is 14 residues. Germline V gene lookup returns CDR1 MDHEN and CDR2 SYDVKM.

The chain couples TRBV19 to TRBJ2-2; the D gene is possibly TRBD2 (5 bases). The germline CDR1 and CDR2 sequences are LNHDA and SQIVND (reference sequence). Deletions cut 4 bases from V and 0 bases from J, with 9 bases between. CDR3 size: 15 residues. The CDR3 coding sequence is TGTGCCAGTAGTAGCGGTAGCGCGAACACCGGGGAGCTGTTTTTT. Amino acid sequence: CASSSGSANTGELFF.

V usage is TRBV7-3 and J usage is TRBJ2-1; maybe TRBD2 (6 bases). This CDR3 comprises 14 residues. V lost 5 bases and J 0 bases, leaving 8 bases between the germline ends. Germline V gene data show CDR1 as SGHTA and CDR2 as FQGTGA. CDR3 protein: CASSLGSSYNEQFF. CDR3 nucleotide sequence: TGTGCCAGCAGCCTCGGGAGCTCCTACAATGAGCAGTTCTTC.

V usage is TRBV28 and J usage is TRBJ2-1; D possibly corresponds to TRBD2 (6 bases). The CDR3 length is 15 residues. Trimming cost V 6 bases and J 0 bases, with 12 bases left between them. CDR1 and CDR2 (germline): MDHEN, SYDVKM. CDR3 region: CASRSPGGSYNEQFF. The CDR3 bases are TGTGCCAGCAGGTCCCCCGGGGGCTCCTACAATGAGCAGTTCTTC. The full variable domain, in which reference TRBV28 and TRBJ2-1 provide the parts outside the CDR3, is DVKVTQSSRYLVKRTGEKVFLECVQDMDHENMFWYRQDPGLGLRLIYFSYDVKMKEKGDIPEGYSVSREKKERFSLILESASTNQTSMYLCASRSPGGSYNEQFFGPGTRLTVL.

The chain links TRBV6-6 to TRBJ2-1; 7 bases are shared with TRBD2. J was trimmed by 2 bases and V by 2 bases; bases with no gene match: 3. Germline CDR1 is MNHNY and CDR2 is SVGAGI (reference sequence). The CDR3 totals 15 residues. CDR3 nucleotide sequence: TGTGCCAGCAGTTACGCGGGGGATACCTACAATGAGCAGTTCTTC. The encoded protein is CASSYAGDTYNEQFF.

The chain has TRBV7-3 and TRBJ2-6; 8 nucleotides agree with TRBD1. Unmatched junction bases numbered 8, after V lost 5 bases and J lost 2 bases. CDR1 and CDR2 from the germline V gene are SGHTA and FQGTGA. The CDR3 contains 17 residues. This CDR3 reads CASSASTGVPGANVLTF. DNA of the CDR3: TGTGCCAGCAGCGCGTCGACAGGGGTCCCTGGGGCCAACGTCCTGACTTTC.

The chain carries TRBV27 and TRBJ2-1; TRBD2 might be the D (5 bases). From germline, CDR1 is MNHEY and CDR2 SMNVEV (reference sequence). The CDR3 is 14 amino acids. Trimming left V 4 bases short and J 12 bases short, with 19 bases between. The CDR3 DNA reads TGTGCCAGCAGTTCCCGGGGAGTTCGGTCATTGCAGTTCTTC. Translating gives CASSSRGVRSLQFF.

This CDR3 is CASSRHDRGMNTEAFF. The CDR3 DNA reads TGTGCCAGCAGCCGGCACGACAGGGGCATGAACACTGAAGCTTTCTTT. The chain links TRBV11-1 to TRBJ1-1; TRBD1 matches 8 bases. V shed 5 bases and J 0 bases; nucleotides not matched to a gene: 8. Germline values: CDR1 SGHAT, CDR2 FQDESV (reference sequence). The CDR3 extends over 16 amino acids.

The genes are TRBV30 and TRBJ2-7; perhaps TRBD2 as D (5 bases). The CDR3 covers 13 residues. CDR1 GTSNPN and CDR2 SVGIG come from the germline V gene (reference sequence). Trimming stripped 4 bases from V and 7 bases from J, with 17 bases between. CDR3 in DNA: TGTGCCTGGAACACGGTGGGAGTGGGGGAGCAGTACTTC. The encoded protein is CAWNTVGVGEQYF.

This clone was seen a single time. J is TRBJ1-1 and V is TRBV30; D possibly corresponds to TRBD1 (5 bases). The CDR3 spans 14 residues. Germline-derived CDR1 and CDR2 are GTSNPN and SVGIG (reference sequence). The V gene lost 4 bases and the J gene lost 2 bases, with 14 bases spanning the gap. The CDR3 region is CAWTEAGLNTEAFF. As DNA, the CDR3 is TGTGCCTGGACCGAAGCAGGGCTTAACACTGAAGCTTTCTTT. Drawing the rest from reference TRBV30 and TRBJ1-1, the complete variable domain is SQTIHQWPATLVQPVGSPLSLECTVEGTSNPNLYWYRQAAGRGLQLLFYSVGIGQISSEVPQNLSASRPQDRQFILSSKKLLLSDSGFYLCAWTEAGLNTEAFFGQGTRLTVV.

The chain carries TRBV11-2 and TRBJ2-3; D gene ambiguous. CDR1 is SGHAT and CDR2 is FQNNGV in the germline V gene. Trimming took 1 base from V and 4 from J, leaving 12 bases between them. The CDR3 spans 15 residues. In DNA, the CDR3 is TGTGCCAGCAGCTTAGGTTCTGGCACGGCAGATACGCAGTATTTT. Translation: CASSLGSGTADTQYF.